The clone carrying this T cell receptor (beta chain) has just a few counts. Its antigen is not known. The same CDR3 arises from other DNA sequences in this sample as well. All of the isolated RNA was reverse transcribed, so expressed TCRB transcripts were sequenced. There were 3 million to 4 million reads on average in the naive, central memory and regulatory T cell samples. Clones were sequenced by immunoSEQ multiplex PCR, and TCRdb holds only the in-frame ones, with some missing. Found here are under 950,000 clones, around a sixth of them singletons; the top ten hold around 0.02%. The data belong to a study of beta chain features in type 1 diabetes. For the study at large: The study examined around 98,000,000 sorted cells across all samples. Broader study findings: VDJ junctions from type 1 diabetes patients carried fewer insertions and larger deletions. Moderate but significant shortening of TCRB CDR3s was recorded in all four CD4+ subsets from Type 1 diabetes patients.

This CDR3 region has 15 residues. V lost 0 bases and J lost 2; bases outside the gene matches: 1. The germline CDR1 and CDR2 sequences are SGHRS and YFSETQ. V is TRBV5-1 and J is TRBJ2-7; TRBD2 matches at 11 bases. Source material: naive CD4+ T cells from blood. This clonotype was sampled from a woman aged 18 to 35 in good health. Here the CDR3 reads CASSLALAGAYEQYF. The CDR3 coding sequence is TGCGCCAGCAGCTTGGCACTAGCGGGGGCCTACGAGCAGTACTTC.